This T cell receptor beta chain was documented in a study of T cells in Graves' hyperthyroidism and ophthalmopathy. The CDR3 has 15 amino acids. With V trimmed by 5 bases and J by 3 bases, 10 bases remained unmatched. From germline, CDR1 is SGHTA and CDR2 FQGNSA. It was RNA transcripts that yielded the amplified TCR beta CDR3 regions. HTBI primers were the set used in a first-round RT-PCR of the TCR CDR3. TCRdb re-called the multiplex PCR reads through MiXCR, storing one row per CDR3 protein. Among about 550,000 distinct CDR3 sequences listed, less than 25% were seen once. This TCR was sampled from a man aged 18 to 29 with Graves' hyperthyroidism. The sequencing sample was made of blood. This sequence joins TRBV7-2 and TRBJ2-7, with TRBD2 matching 7 bases. The CDR3 sequence: CASSRYPSGRYEQYF. The CDR3 DNA reads as TGTGCCAGCAGCCGATACCCTAGCGGACGCTACGAGCAGTACTTC.